This is a list of T cell receptor beta chains from one sample in a study of control samples from healthy donors and cancer patients. TCRdb keeps only in-frame clones here, not all; method: immunoSEQ multiplex PCR. The sample includes tens of thousands of clones, around 89% seen only once; the top ten take approximately 14%. The sample consisted of blood. The source is a woman in her 70s in good health. CDR3s leave out the opening cysteine and the closing phenylalanine or tryptophan. Each record gives: V gene, J gene, CDR3 protein.

TRBV5-1	TRBJ2-7	ASSLEYSTYEQY
TRBV4-1	TRBJ1-4	ASSRSFAGGEKLF
TRBV12-3/TRBV12-4	TRBJ1-5	ASSLSPNQPQH
TRBV6-5	TRBJ1-2	ASSYRGDEGYT
TRBV9	TRBJ1-4	ASSPADELRGEKLF
TRBV7-2	TRBJ1-1	ASSPRGSTEAF
TRBV10-1	TRBJ2-3	ASSDQGLLTDTQY
TRBV5-4	TRBJ2-6	ATGTVLSSGANVLT
TRBV5-6	TRBJ1-6	ASSLVTGGGASSPLH
TRBV2	TRBJ1-2	ASSEGRAIYGYT
TRBV29-1	TRBJ1-3	SVVGTSNTIY
TRBV3-1/TRBV3-2	TRBJ1-4	ASSPTGGAEKLF
TRBV4-3	TRBJ2-3	ASSQEYSTDTQY
TRBV9	TRBJ1-6	ASSPSSSYNSPLH
TRBV7-8	TRBJ1-5	ASSLVGRDQPQH
TRBV30	TRBJ1-5	AWSHTGGNQPQH
TRBV13	TRBJ1-3	ASSSRASGNTIY
TRBV2	TRBJ1-2	ASKFDLWGYT
TRBV19	TRBJ1-1	ASSMWQGAGNTEAF
TRBV12-3/TRBV12-4	TRBJ2-5	ASTTSAQETQY
TRBV13	TRBJ1-1	ASSTPSRGGTEAF
TRBV6-6	TRBJ2-7	ASSSPVLTAYEQY
TRBV28	TRBJ2-4	ASSLAKNIQY
TRBV10-3	TRBJ1-3	AISLSGTGVSGNTIY
TRBV29-1	TRBJ1-1	SAGTGMAEAF
TRBV5-6	TRBJ2-6	ASSSFILAQSSGANVLT
TRBV20-1	TRBJ1-1	SANEINEAF
TRBV4-2	TRBJ2-5	ASSHGWTSGETQY
TRBV4-3	TRBJ1-2	ASSQGTRVIGSYT
TRBV5-1	TRBJ2-7	ASSLEGQGVSYEQY
TRBV5-5	TRBJ1-1	ASSLRQGQGEAF
TRBV3-1/TRBV3-2	TRBJ1-1	ASSLTVRGAF
TRBV27	TRBJ2-4	ASSLAGEGIQY
TRBV9	TRBJ1-2	ASSPGAPMDGYT
TRBV18	TRBJ2-3	ASSPGTGGTDTQY
TRBV7-2	TRBJ2-7	ASSSPQGGGVYEQY
TRBV3-1/TRBV3-2	TRBJ2-5	ASSQGLATETQY
TRBV11-2	TRBJ1-6	ASRDPRESSYNSPLH
TRBV3-1/TRBV3-2	TRBJ1-2	ASSFDSYGYT
TRBV2	TRBJ1-1	ASNRGRDTEAF
TRBV3-1/TRBV3-2	TRBJ1-1	ASSHPGGLEAF
TRBV19	TRBJ1-2	ASRDSHPNYGYT
TRBV5-1	TRBJ2-2	ASRVENTGELF
TRBV18	TRBJ1-2	ASSPDSNYGYT
TRBV5-6	TRBJ1-1	ASSSMGSTEAF
TRBV3-1/TRBV3-2	TRBJ2-5	ASTPRGRETQY
TRBV5-1	TRBJ1-1	ASSSGQGEAF
TRBV2	TRBJ2-5	ASSGVAGGETQY
TRBV3-1/TRBV3-2	TRBJ2-4	ASGDSLAKNIQY
TRBV6-2/TRBV6-3	TRBJ2-5	ASSHPLATRGETQY
TRBV7-9	TRBJ2-3	ASSPGLAGADTQY
TRBV18	TRBJ1-5	ASSPGIGQPQH
TRBV6-5	TRBJ1-2	ASSQYGTGGYGYT